This T cell receptor (beta chain) was sequenced in a study of cytomegalovirus exposure and HLA in healthy donors (dated by TCRdb to 2017 to 2019). Regarding the complete study: An earlier analysis of about 530 of the donors reported 250 to 350 Gb of sequence data and about 120 million unique TCR beta sequences obtained from roughly 180 million T cells. Every discovery cohort repertoire had been produced on one sequencing platform. The number of typed donors differed by locus: 629-630 for A, B, C, DRB1 and DQB1; approximately 530 for DQA1; 600 to 610 for DPA1; and about 450 for DPB1. A separate validation cohort of about 110 different subjects was used in addition to the roughly 700-subject first cohort. A later analysis re-analyzed previously published TCR beta repertoires from about 730 donors and added high-resolution HLA genotyping to study TCR occurrence patterns. A few DR-DQ haplotypes were treated as single units for association and clustering because of strong linkage in the cohort. Class I and class II HLA loci were covered by the typing at four-digit resolution. High-throughput TCR immunosequencing, statistical association of individual TCRs with disease status, and machine learning were combined to predict cytomegalovirus infection status. The study used immunosequencing to profile the T cell repertoires of approximately 640 subjects and linked those repertoires to cytomegalovirus serostatus. A later genetic analysis used genome-wide SNP genotypes for about 65% of the 666 donors, treating that subset as a discovery cohort. Among the roughly 390 genotyped donors, approximately 81% belonged to the genetic ancestry cluster associated with self-reported Caucasian donors. Donor age, sex, ethnicity and CMV serostatus were collected together with the repertoire data. An early release covering 500 to 750 HLA-typed donors comprised approximately 290 gigabases of sequencing data and around 80 million unique TCR sequences. In the later analysis, no new phenotypic data were used to find candidate immune exposures; instead, reliance was placed on TCR beta sequences and their occurrence across donors. The study aimed to test whether signatures of past pathogen exposure could be identified by cataloging public T cell receptors. Among over 350 genotyped donors of the cohort, an average of about 240,000 unique TCR beta nucleotide sequences were sequenced per donor, around 18% of them non-productive. An earlier analysis of fewer than 700 of the donors applied high-throughput TCR beta sequencing to assess whether each TCR beta V gene segment acted as functional or pseudogenic.

Libraries were made using the immunoSEQ multiplex PCR assay. The multiplex PCR relied on a mix of 60 forward primers for TCR Vbeta segments and 13 reverse primers for TCR Jbeta segments. A multiplex PCR assay on genomic DNA amplified the CDR3 region of rearranged TCR beta genes. The amplified TCR beta libraries were sequenced on the Illumina HiSeq System as 87-base-pair reads. In the original analysis: In a later analysis, some 80 million unique TCR beta chains were counted across the approximately 620 repertoires, and around 11 million of these chains were shared by at least two donors. Raw reads were error-corrected and collapsed into unique sequences by a nearest-neighbor algorithm in which closely related sequences were merged to remove PCR and sequencing errors. To assign V, D and J gene segments, CDR3 sequences were aligned to IMGT reference sequences. For a sequence to be retained, a match of at least six nucleotides was required to both a V gene segment and a J gene segment. A rearrangement counted as productive if the CDR3 had no stop codons and remained in frame with V and J, and every other rearrangement counted as non-productive. CDR3 was defined by IMGT convention, running from the second conserved V-encoded cysteine to the conserved J-encoded phenylalanine. The earlier analysis of about 610 of the donors excluded any sequence lacking an unambiguous match to a single V gene segment. An earlier analysis of several hundred of the donors called V segments functional above 56.7% productive rearrangements and segregating when the between-donor standard deviation exceeded 5%. A statistical classification framework was developed to diagnose cytomegalovirus status using the catalog of TCR beta chain sequences. A later analysis assigned V and J genes by comparing TCR nucleotide sequences with IMGT/GENE-DB human TR gene sequences. In a later analysis, CDR3 sequences and most-parsimonious VDJ recombination scenarios were assigned using the TCRdist pipeline. In a later analysis, each TCR beta chain was defined by its CDR3 amino acid sequence together with its V-gene family, and reads lacking a unique V-gene family were excluded. A later analysis removed 550 to 650 highly shared, low-generation-probability nucleotide sequences to deal with suspected cross-contamination and a sequencing artifact. For each public chain, a later analysis derived a clonal expansion index from normalized ranks of inferred template counts within each repertoire. In a later analysis, generation probabilities were computed with a VDJ recombination model fitted to out-of-frame rearrangements, and the resulting probabilities were checked against IGoR. In a later analysis, hypergeometric tests were used to score TCR-TCR, TCR-HLA and TCR-CMV co-occurrence, with a repertoire-size bias correction applied to TCR pairs. In a later analysis, false discovery rates were estimated by permuting HLA or CMV assignments 20 times. In a later analysis, co-occurring TCRs were grouped with DBSCAN, and TCRdist sequence similarity was added when clustering was performed within HLA-allele-positive subsets. Repertoires with fewer than 30,000 or more than 120,000 public chains were left out of co-occurrence clustering, as were several repertoires with anomalous nucleotide sharing. TCRdb mirrors the immuneACCESS table, restricted to in-frame sequences. Some clones are absent from its copies; in checked studies, under half trace to an unresolved V gene, and the reason for the others is unknown. The V and J calls and clone size come from that table; D and trimming were worked out from the DNA. For this sample the table gives around 160,000 clones, of which 68% were detected only once. The ten top clones hold roughly 1.4% of the sample.

Details on this clone: It has no known antigen specificity. The record has no base qualities; no much larger clone is one base away.

The cohort comprised 710 or so healthy bone marrow donors. At the time of sampling, all cohort members were nominally healthy, though unrecorded immune exposures were likely present. The donor tested CMV seronegative, placing the donor among the roughly 400 seronegative members of the cohort. Every donor gave a peripheral blood sample, and the peripheral blood mononuclear cells from that sample were used for TCR beta sequencing. The Qiagen DNeasy Blood Extraction Kit was used to extract genomic DNA from the blood cell samples. From the cysteine up to the phenylalanine, the CDR3 has a length of 14 residues. The kept DNA is CDR3 alone, 42 bases in frame from the first base. From a lookup of the germline V gene, CDR1 and CDR2 are SNHLY and FYNNEI. V is trimmed back by 6 bases and J by 4 bases, and the junction contains 6 bases that no gene match accounts for. The study at large found these results: In a later analysis, HLA-associated TCR beta chains showed more clonal expansion and lower generation probabilities than non-associated chains that were equally common. In a later genetic analysis, fewer N-insertions in productive TCRs were reported among donors in an Asian-associated ancestry cluster than the roughly 710-donor mean. In a later analysis, TCR association rates were found to vary across HLA loci, with the most associated TCRs seen for DRB1 alleles and the fewest for HLA-C alleles. Linkage disequilibrium might explain the correlated functional status among segregating V segments, but an unknown experimental factor could not be excluded. The only immune exposure information available for the cohort was CMV serostatus. A later analysis found that most CMV-associated TCR beta chains appeared HLA-restricted, with HLA associations seemingly driven largely by CMV exposure. Because some donors lacked HLA typing at each locus, the association tests relied only on the typed subset. The study gave a list of 150 to 200 TCR beta chains associated with cytomegalovirus. In this cohort, only TCR beta chains were sequenced, and detectable features were limited by the absence of alpha or paired-chain data. Some 15 rarely observed V segments, including chromosome 9 orphons, were excluded from the earlier analysis of approximately 600 of the donors because counts were too low. In a later analysis, 15,000 to 20,000 TCR beta sequences were associated with specific HLA alleles at a false discovery rate of 0.05. In vitro tests confirmed that a few of the cytomegalovirus-associated TCR beta chains recognize cytomegalovirus antigens. Assigning TCR associations to individual alleles was difficult when HLA alleles, especially DR and DQ, strongly co-occurred. In both the original and validation cohorts, the classifier was reported to diagnose cytomegalovirus status with high specificity and sensitivity. Roughly uniform sequencing depth across donors was assumed in presence/absence analyses, although this assumption may not hold. A further reported finding was that TCR beta sequences accurately predicted the HLA-A and HLA-B alleles for most subjects in the first cohort. A group of highly shared sequence variants was considered likely to be a technical artifact of the sequencing pipeline. Some IMGT-functional V segments, including TRBV6-2 and TRBV6-3, could not be distinguished by the 87-base-pair reads and were therefore excluded. A later analysis reported that several top co-occurrence clusters appeared linked to parvovirus B19, influenza, CMV and Epstein-Barr virus. Most TCR sequences were seen in very few donors, while some public TCRs were found in many individuals. In a later genetic analysis, a missense DCLRE1C variant was associated with V-gene and J-gene trimming of TCR beta chains, and the association was replicated in an independent cohort. The authors suggested that the approach could potentially be generalized to other disease states and immunological phenotypes. An earlier analysis of some 590 of the donors showed that most TCR beta V segments appeared in productive rearrangements either about 87% or about 30% of the time, which broadly matched IMGT annotations.

Here the chain combines TRBV2 and TRBJ2-3; a stretch of 8 junction bases matches TRBD2. The sample comprised PBMCs. The clonotype comes from a man aged 50 to 60 in good health and CMV-seronegative. The CDR3 reads as follows: CASRSLAGPDTQYF. DNA sequence: TGTGCCAGCAGAAGTCTAGCGGGCCCAGATACGCAGTATTTT. The reference TRBV2 and TRBJ2-3 proteins fill in what lies around the CDR3, so the full variable domain reads EPEVTQTPSHQVTQMGQEVILRCVPISNHLYFYWYRQILGQKVEFLVSFYNNEISEKSEIFDDQFSVERPDGSNFTLKIRSTKLEDSAMYFCASRSLAGPDTQYFGPGTRLTVL.